What follows describes a single T cell receptor (beta chain). No cognate antigen has been identified for it. Per-nucleotide qualities are absent, and no much larger clonotype sits a single base away. Library preparation used the immunoSEQ multiplex PCR assay. TCRdb mirrors the immuneACCESS table, restricted to in-frame sequences. Some clones are absent from its copies; in checked studies, under half trace to an unresolved V gene, and the reason for the others is unknown. For this sample there are over 70,000 clones; approximately 94% appear just once. The ten largest clonotypes hold 0.84% of the sample. The CDR3 sequence holds 14 residues, the cysteine and phenylalanine included. CDR3 DNA is the only sequence kept; it has 42 bases, read in frame from the first base. The germline V gene specifies SGDLS as CDR1 and YYNGEE as CDR2. Cut back by 0 bases and 0 bases, the V and J ends lie 7 bases apart. The data originate from a study of T cell changes during pregnancy in multiple sclerosis (dated by TCRdb to between 2017 and 2020). With regard to the full study: Changes in the T cell repertoire over the course of pregnancy were examined in this study in women with multiple sclerosis.

This TCR came from a female donor with multiple sclerosis, enrolled in a pregnancy study. The rearranged segments are TRBV9 and TRBJ2-7, with the D gene call left open. This specimen was peripheral blood, taken in the third trimester of pregnancy. The nucleotides read TGTGCCAGCAGCGTAGCAACTGGCTCCTACGAGCAGTACTTC. The translation is CASSVATGSYEQYF.